This T cell receptor beta chain was obtained from a study of T cell responses to AZD1222 COVID-19 vaccine. Study-wide results and limits: The donor group comprised mostly white British people and more females; the analysis possibly underestimated clonal diversity. Researchers took repertoire samples only after the peak T cell response had come.

Points on this clone: The antigen is unknown.

This CDR3 comprises 14 residues. The V gene lost 1 base and the J gene lost 1 base, with 7 bases spanning the gap. The germline V gene encodes CDR1 SGHVS and CDR2 FNYEAQ. TCRdb's copy holds only in-frame clones and misses some; the assay was immunoSEQ multiplex PCR. This sample has roughly 120,000 clones, with roughly 91% found just once. This TCR derives from an adult in good health. The V call is TRBV7-6, the J call TRBJ1-1, with no clear D. The source was peripheral blood, collected on day 0 of AZD1222 vaccination. Here the CDR3 DNA reads TGTGCCAGCAGCTTAGGAGGGCCGAACACTGAAGCTTTCTTT. The encoded protein is CASSLGGPNTEAFF. The full variable domain, with the rest looked up from reference TRBV7-6 and TRBJ1-1, is GAGVSQSPRYKVTKRGQDVALRCDPISGHVSLYWYRQALGQGPEFLTYFNYEAQQDKSGLPNDRFSAERPEGSISTLTIQRTEQRDSAMYRCASSLGGPNTEAFFGQGTRLTVV.